This TCR beta chain was captured by sequencing in a study of blood T cell repertoires in COVID-19. Study at large: Collection of acute and convalescent COVID-19 samples took place in the United States, Italy and Spain. Nucleic acid was either cDNA or gDNA, and it came from T cells, B-cell-depleted T cells, or PBMCs.

In the original workflow: Amplification of reference gene primers provided the estimated nucleated cell counts. Sequencing used immunoSEQ multiplex PCR; TCRdb keeps in-frame clones, though not all of them. The V and J calls and clone size come from that table; D and trimming were worked out from the DNA. In the table there are roughly 100,000 clones, 76% of which are singletons. This CDR3 comprises 13 residues. Trimming stripped 5 bases from V and 2 bases from J, with 12 bases between. Germline assignment: CDR1 SQVTM and CDR2 ANQGSEA. Seattle-derived patients entered the study during active infection and were followed longitudinally.

The chain is built from TRBV29-1 and TRBJ1-1; D is perhaps TRBD1 (5 bases). The source of this sequence is a man at least 80 years old with COVID-19, enrolled during active disease. The sample taken for sequencing was peripheral blood. CDR3 bases: TGCAGCGTTAAGGCGCAGGGCAACACTGAAGCTTTCTTT. It yields the protein CSVKAQGNTEAFF.